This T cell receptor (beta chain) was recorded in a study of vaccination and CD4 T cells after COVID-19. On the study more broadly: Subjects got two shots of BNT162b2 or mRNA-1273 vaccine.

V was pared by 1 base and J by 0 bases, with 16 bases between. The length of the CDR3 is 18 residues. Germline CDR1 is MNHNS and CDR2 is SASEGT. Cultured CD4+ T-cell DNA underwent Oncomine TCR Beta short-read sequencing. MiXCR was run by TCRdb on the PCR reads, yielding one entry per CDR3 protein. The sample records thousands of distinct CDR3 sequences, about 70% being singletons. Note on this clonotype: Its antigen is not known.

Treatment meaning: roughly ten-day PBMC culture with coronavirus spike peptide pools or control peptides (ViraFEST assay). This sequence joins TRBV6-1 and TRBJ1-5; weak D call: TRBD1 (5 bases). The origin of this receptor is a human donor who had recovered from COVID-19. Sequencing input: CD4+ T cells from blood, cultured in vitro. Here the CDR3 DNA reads TGTGCCAGCAGTGAAGGAAGGGGAGGCGGCTATAGCAATCAGCCCCAGCATTTT. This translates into CASSEGRGGGYSNQPQHF.